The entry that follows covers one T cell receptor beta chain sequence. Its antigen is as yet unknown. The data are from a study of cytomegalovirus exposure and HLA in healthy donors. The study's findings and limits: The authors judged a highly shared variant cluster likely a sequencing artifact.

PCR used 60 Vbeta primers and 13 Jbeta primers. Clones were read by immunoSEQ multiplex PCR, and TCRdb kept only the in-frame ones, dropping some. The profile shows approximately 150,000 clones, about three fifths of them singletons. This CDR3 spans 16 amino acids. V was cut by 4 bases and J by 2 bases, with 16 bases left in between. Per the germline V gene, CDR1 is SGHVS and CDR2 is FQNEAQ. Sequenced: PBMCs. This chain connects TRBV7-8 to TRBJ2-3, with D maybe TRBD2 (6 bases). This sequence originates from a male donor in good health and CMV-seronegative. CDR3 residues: CASSSWGDRNTDTQYF. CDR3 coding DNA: TGTGCCAGCAGCTCGTGGGGGGATCGAAACACAGATACGCAGTATTTT.